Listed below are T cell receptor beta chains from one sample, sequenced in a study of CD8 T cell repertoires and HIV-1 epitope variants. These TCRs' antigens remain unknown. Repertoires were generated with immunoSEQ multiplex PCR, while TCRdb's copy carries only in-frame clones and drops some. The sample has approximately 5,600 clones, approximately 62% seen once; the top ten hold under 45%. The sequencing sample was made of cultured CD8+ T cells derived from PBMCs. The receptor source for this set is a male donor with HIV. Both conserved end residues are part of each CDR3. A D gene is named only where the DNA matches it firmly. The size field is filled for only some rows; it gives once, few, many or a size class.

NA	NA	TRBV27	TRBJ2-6	TGTGCCAGCAGTTTAGGGGGATCCGGGGCCAACGTCCTGACTTTC	CASSLGGSGANVLTF
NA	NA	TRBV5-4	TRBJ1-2	TGTGCCAGCTTAGACGCGGATAACTATGGCTACACCTTC	CASLDADNYGYTF
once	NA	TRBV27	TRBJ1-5	TGTGCCAGCAGTTTAACCAGAAATCAGCCCCAGCATTTT	CASSLTRNQPQHF
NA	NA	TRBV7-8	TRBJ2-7	TGTGCCAGCAGCTCTGAGGTCACCGAGGAGCAGTACTTC	CASSSEVTEEQYF
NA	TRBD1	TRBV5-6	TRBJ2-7	TGTGCCAGCAGCTTGGAGACAGGGGCAACCTACGAGCAGTACTTC	CASSLETGATYEQYF
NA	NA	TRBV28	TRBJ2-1	TGTGCCAGCAGTTTATCCGCTGACGCCTACAATGAGCAGTTCTTC	CASSLSADAYNEQFF
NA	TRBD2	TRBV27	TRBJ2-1	TGTGCCAGCAACGGGGGACTACACAATGAGCAGTTCTTC	CASNGGLHNEQFF
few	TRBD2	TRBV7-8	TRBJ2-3	TGTGCCAGCAGCTTAGCGACTAGCGGAGATACGCAGTATTTT	CASSLATSGDTQYF
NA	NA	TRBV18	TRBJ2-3	TGTGCCAGCTCACCGGGGACCACCGGCACAGATACGCAGTATTTT	CASSPGTTGTDTQYF
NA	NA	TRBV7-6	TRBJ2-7	TGTGCCAGCAGCTTAGAGGCAGACTCCTACTACGAGCAGTACTTC	CASSLEADSYYEQYF
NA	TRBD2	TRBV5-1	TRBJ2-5	TGCGCCAGCAGCTTGGTATCGGGAGGGCAAGAGACCCAGTACTTC	CASSLVSGGQETQYF
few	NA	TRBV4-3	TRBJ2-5	TGCGCCAGCAGCCTGGATCCGAGGGCGGAGACCCAGTACTTC	CASSLDPRAETQYF
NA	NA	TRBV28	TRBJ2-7	TGTGCCAGCAGTTTTCGGGGTGATCTTCCCTACGAGCAGTACTTC	CASSFRGDLPYEQYF
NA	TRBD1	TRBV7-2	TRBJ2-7	TGTGCCAGCAGCCCCGGCAGGACAGGGGGTGACGAGCAGTACTTC	CASSPGRTGGDEQYF
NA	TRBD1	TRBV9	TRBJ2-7	TGTGCCAGCAGCGTAGACAGGGGGCAGCGAGAGCAGTACTTC	CASSVDRGQREQYF
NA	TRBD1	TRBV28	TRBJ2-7	TGTGCCAGCAAGGACAGGGTAATCAACGAGCAGTACTTC	CASKDRVINEQYF
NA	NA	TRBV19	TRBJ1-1	TGTGCCAGTAGTACGACGGTAAACACTGAAGCTTTCTTT	CASSTTVNTEAFF
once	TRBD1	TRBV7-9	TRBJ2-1	TGTGCCAGCAGCTTCGCGGACAGGGGTATTAATGAGCAGTTCTTC	CASSFADRGINEQFF
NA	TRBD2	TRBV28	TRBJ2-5	TGTGCCAGCAGTCCCGGGACTAGCGGGGGGGCTCAAGAGACCCAGTACTTC	CASSPGTSGGAQETQYF
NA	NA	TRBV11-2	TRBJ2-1	TGTGCCAGCAGCTTGACGGGGAGCTCCTACAATGAGCAGTTCTTC	CASSLTGSSYNEQFF
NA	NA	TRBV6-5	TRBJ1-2	TGTGCCAGCAGTTCAGGACAGAATGGCTACACCTTC	CASSSGQNGYTF
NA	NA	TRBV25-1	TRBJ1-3	TGTGCCAGCAGTGATTTTGGCAGCTCTGGAAACACCATATATTTT	CASSDFGSSGNTIYF
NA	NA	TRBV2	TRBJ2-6	TGTGCCAGCACCCCCTTCGACTCTGGGGCCAACGTCCTGACTTTC	CASTPFDSGANVLTF
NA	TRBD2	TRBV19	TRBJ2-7	TGTGCCAGTAGTATTGCGGGAGCCGACTACGAGCAGTACTTC	CASSIAGADYEQYF
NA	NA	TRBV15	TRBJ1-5	TGTGCCACCAGCAGGGGGAGGGACGGACAGCCCCAGCATTTT	CATSRGRDGQPQHF
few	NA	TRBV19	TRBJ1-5	TGTGCCAGTACTGTGAGCAATCAGCCCCAGCATTTT	CASTVSNQPQHF
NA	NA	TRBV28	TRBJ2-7	TGTGCCAGCAGTTTCGGCTCCTACGAGCAGTACTTC	CASSFGSYEQYF
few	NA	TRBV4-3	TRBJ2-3	TGCGCCAGCAGCCAAGACACAGATACGCAGTATTTT	CASSQDTDTQYF
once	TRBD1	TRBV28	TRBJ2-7	TGTGCCAGCACTATAACAGGGGGAACCTACGAGCAGTACTTC	CASTITGGTYEQYF